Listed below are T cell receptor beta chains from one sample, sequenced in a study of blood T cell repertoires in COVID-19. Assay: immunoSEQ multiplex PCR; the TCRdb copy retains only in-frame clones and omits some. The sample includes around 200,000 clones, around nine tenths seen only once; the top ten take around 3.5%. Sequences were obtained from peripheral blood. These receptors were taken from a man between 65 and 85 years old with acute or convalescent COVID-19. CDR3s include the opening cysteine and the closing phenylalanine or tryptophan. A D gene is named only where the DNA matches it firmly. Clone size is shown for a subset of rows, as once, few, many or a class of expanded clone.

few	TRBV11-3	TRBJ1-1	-	CASSLGGGGEAFF	TGTGCCAGCAGCCTCGGAGGGGGGGGTGAAGCTTTCTTT
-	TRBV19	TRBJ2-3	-	CASSIGLSTDTQYF	TGTGCCAGTAGTATAGGTCTGAGCACAGATACGCAGTATTTT
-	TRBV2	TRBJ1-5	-	CASSELGGRNQPQHF	TGTGCCAGCAGTGAATTGGGGGGGCGCAATCAGCCCCAGCATTTT
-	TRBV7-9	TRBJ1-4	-	CASSQLSDRLATNEKLFF	TGTGCCAGCAGCCAACTTAGTGACCGACTTGCAACTAATGAAAAACTGTTTTTT
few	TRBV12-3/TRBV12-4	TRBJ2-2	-	CASTLYTGELFF	TGTGCCAGCACTCTTTACACCGGGGAGCTGTTTTTT
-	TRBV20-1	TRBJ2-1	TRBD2	CSASTRDYYNEQFF	TGCAGTGCTAGTACGCGGGACTATTACAATGAGCAGTTCTTC
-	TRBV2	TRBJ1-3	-	CASLFQISGNTIYF	TGTGCCAGCCTTTTTCAGATCTCTGGAAACACCATATATTTT
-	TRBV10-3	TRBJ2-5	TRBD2	CAISDPARASGQETQYF	TGTGCCATCAGTGACCCTGCTAGAGCTAGCGGCCAAGAGACCCAGTACTTC
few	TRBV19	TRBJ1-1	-	CASSIWEATEAFF	TGTGCCAGTAGTATTTGGGAGGCCACTGAAGCTTTCTTT
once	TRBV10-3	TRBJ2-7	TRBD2	CAISDSGSGSYEQYF	TGTGCCATCAGTGATAGCGGGAGTGGTTCCTACGAGCAGTACTTC
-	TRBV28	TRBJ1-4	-	CASTPGWRSNEKLFF	TGTGCCAGCACCCCCGGGTGGCGGAGTAATGAAAAACTGTTTTTT
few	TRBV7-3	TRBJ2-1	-	CASSPAGGGVNEQFF	TGTGCCAGCAGCCCTGCGGGTGGTGGGGTGAATGAGCAGTTCTTC
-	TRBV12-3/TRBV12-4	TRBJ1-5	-	CASTPGSYQPQHF	TGTGCCAGCACCCCCGGGTCCTATCAGCCCCAGCATTTT
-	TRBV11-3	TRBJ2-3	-	CASSTRPFPGPTDTQYF	TGTGCCAGCAGCACCCGCCCCTTCCCGGGTCCCACAGATACGCAGTATTTT
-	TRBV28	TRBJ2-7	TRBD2	CASSLGAGGTGNEQYF	TGTGCCAGCAGTTTAGGAGCGGGAGGGACGGGGAACGAGCAGTACTTC
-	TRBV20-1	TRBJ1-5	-	CSASGGAHGAKPQHF	TGCAGTGCTAGTGGCGGGGCACACGGCGCAAAGCCCCAGCATTTT
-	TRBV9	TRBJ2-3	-	CASSPPGAEYTDTQYF	TGTGCCAGCAGCCCCCCAGGAGCGGAGTACACAGATACGCAGTATTTT
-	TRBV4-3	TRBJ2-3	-	CASSQVRGPDTQYF	TGCGCCAGCAGCCAAGTCCGAGGGCCAGATACGCAGTATTTT
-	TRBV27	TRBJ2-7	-	CASSFRSRLYEQYF	TGTGCCAGCAGTTTCCGCTCCAGGTTGTACGAGCAGTACTTC
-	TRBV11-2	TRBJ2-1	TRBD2	CASSLELAGGLDNEQFF	TGTGCCAGCAGCTTAGAACTAGCGGGAGGTTTGGACAATGAGCAGTTCTTC
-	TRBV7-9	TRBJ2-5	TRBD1	CASSRWDRQETQYF	TGTGCCAGCAGCCGATGGGACAGACAAGAGACCCAGTACTTC
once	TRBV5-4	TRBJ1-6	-	CASSLQGFYSPLHF	TGTGCCAGCAGCTTGCAGGGATTTTATTCACCCCTCCACTTT
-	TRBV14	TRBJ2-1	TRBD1	CASSPTGTANEQFF	TGTGCCAGCAGCCCGACCGGGACAGCCAATGAGCAGTTCTTC
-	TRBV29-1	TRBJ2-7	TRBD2	CSVGTSGSLGQYF	TGCAGCGTTGGGACTAGCGGCTCTTTGGGGCAGTACTTC
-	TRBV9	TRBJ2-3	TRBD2	CASNREGEDTQYF	TGTGCCAGCAACCGGGAGGGAGAAGATACGCAGTATTTT
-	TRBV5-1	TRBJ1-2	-	CASTWRDHNYGYTF	TGCGCCAGCACCTGGAGGGATCATAACTATGGCTACACCTTC
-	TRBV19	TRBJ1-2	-	CASSRTTNYGYTF	TGTGCCAGTAGTAGGACAACCAACTATGGCTACACCTTC
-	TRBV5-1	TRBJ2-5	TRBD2	CASSLELAGGETQYF	TGCGCCAGCAGCTTGGAGTTAGCGGGGGGAGAGACCCAGTACTTC
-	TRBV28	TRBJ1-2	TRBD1	CASSPGTEYGYTF	TGTGCCAGCAGCCCCGGGACAGAGTATGGCTACACCTTC
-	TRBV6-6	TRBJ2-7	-	CASSYSSYYEQYF	TGTGCCAGCAGTTACTCGAGTTACTACGAGCAGTACTTC
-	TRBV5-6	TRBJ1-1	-	CASSLGGTLSTEAFF	TGTGCCAGCAGCTTGGGAGGTACGCTATCCACTGAAGCTTTCTTT
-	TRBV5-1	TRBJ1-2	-	CASSLSRSYPHSNYGYTF	TGCGCCAGCAGCTTGTCGCGGTCTTACCCTCATTCTAACTATGGCTACACCTTC
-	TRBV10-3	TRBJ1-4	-	CAIRKAGEDEKLFF	TGTGCCATCAGGAAGGCAGGGGAAGATGAAAAACTGTTTTTT
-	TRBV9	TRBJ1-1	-	CASSVEPRGDYTEAFF	TGTGCCAGCAGCGTAGAACCCCGGGGTGACTACACTGAAGCTTTCTTT
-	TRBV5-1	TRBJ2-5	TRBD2	CASSSGLAGAETQYF	TGCGCCAGCAGTTCGGGACTAGCGGGAGCGGAGACCCAGTACTTC
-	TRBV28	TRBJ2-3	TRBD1	CASTGQGRLRDGTDTQYF	TGTGCCAGTACGGGACAGGGACGTCTTCGTGATGGTACAGATACGCAGTATTTT
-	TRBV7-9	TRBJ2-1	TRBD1	CASSQQGPGVNEQFF	TGTGCCAGCAGCCAACAGGGGCCAGGGGTCAATGAGCAGTTCTTC
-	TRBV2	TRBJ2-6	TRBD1	CASSDQGAPGANVLTF	TGTGCCAGCAGTGATCAGGGGGCGCCGGGGGCCAACGTCCTGACTTTC
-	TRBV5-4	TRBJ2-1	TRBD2	CASSRKTSGRGDEQFF	TGTGCCAGCAGCCGTAAGACTAGCGGGAGGGGGGATGAGCAGTTCTTC
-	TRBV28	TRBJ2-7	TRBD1	CASSTGQALYEQYF	TGTGCCAGCAGTACCGGACAGGCCCTCTACGAGCAGTACTTC
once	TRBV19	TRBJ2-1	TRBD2	CASRGLAGGRSYNEQFF	TGTGCCAGTAGGGGACTAGCGGGAGGTCGCTCCTACAATGAGCAGTTCTTC
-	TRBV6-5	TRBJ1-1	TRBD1	CASSRDRENTEAFF	TGTGCCAGCAGCCGGGACAGGGAGAACACTGAAGCTTTCTTT
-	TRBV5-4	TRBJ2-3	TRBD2	CASSLGGLAGTDTQYF	TGTGCCAGCAGCTTGGGGGGACTAGCGGGCACAGATACGCAGTATTTT
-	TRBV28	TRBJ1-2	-	CASSRPSYGGYTF	TGTGCCAGCAGCCGCCCCTCCTATGGTGGCTACACCTTC
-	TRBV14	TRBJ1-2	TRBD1	CASSLLTGNYGYTF	TGTGCCAGCAGCCTACTGACAGGGAACTATGGCTACACCTTC
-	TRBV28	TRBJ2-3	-	CASSIATDTQYF	TGTGCCAGCAGTATTGCGACAGATACGCAGTATTTT
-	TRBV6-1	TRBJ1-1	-	CASSDSGYTEAFF	TGTGCCAGCAGTGATTCCGGTTACACTGAAGCTTTCTTT
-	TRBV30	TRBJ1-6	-	CAWTQTSSNSPLHF	TGTGCCTGGACCCAGACATCTTCTAATTCACCCCTCCACTTT